The present TCR beta chain was sequenced within a study of blood T cell repertoires in COVID-19. The CDR3 contains 16 residues. Germline assignment: CDR1 MDHEN and CDR2 SYDVKM. V gave up 2 bases and J gave up 2 bases; unmatched junction bases: 8. TCRdb's copy holds only in-frame clones and misses some; the assay was immunoSEQ multiplex PCR. The data show fewer than 200,000 clones, 65% to 85% seen once. The material sequenced was peripheral blood. The receptor was derived from a woman in her 70s who had recovered from COVID-19. The chain has TRBV28 and TRBJ2-7; 8 bases line up with TRBD2. The CDR3 sequence is CASSLVAGGPPYEQYF. The CDR3 DNA follows: TGTGCCAGCAGTTTAGTGGCGGGAGGCCCCCCCTACGAGCAGTACTTC.